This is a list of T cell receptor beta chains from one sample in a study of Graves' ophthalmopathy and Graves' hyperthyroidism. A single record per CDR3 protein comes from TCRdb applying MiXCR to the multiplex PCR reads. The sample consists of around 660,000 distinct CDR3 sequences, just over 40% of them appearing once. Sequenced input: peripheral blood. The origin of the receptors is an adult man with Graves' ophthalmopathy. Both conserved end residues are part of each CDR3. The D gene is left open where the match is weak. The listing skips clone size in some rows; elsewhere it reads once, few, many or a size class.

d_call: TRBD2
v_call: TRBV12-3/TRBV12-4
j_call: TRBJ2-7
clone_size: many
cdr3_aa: CASSPRLAEKEQYF
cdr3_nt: TGTGCCAGCAGCCCTCGACTAGCGGAGAAGGAGCAGTACTTC

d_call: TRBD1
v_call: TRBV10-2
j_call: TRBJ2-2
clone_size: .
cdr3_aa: CASRDGQGVGGELFF
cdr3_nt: TGTGCCAGCAGAGATGGACAGGGGGTGGGGGGGGAGCTGTTTTTT

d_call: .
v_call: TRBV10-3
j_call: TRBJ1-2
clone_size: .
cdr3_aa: CAISRDGYGYTF
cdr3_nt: TGTGCCATCAGTAGGGACGGCTATGGCTACACCTTC

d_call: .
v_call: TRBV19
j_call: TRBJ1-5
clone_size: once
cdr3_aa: CAGTAGGHQPQHF
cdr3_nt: TGTGCCGGTACGGCCGGGGGGCATCAGCCCCAGCATTTT

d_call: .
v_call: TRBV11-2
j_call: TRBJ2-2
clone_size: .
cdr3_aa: CASSLTGQEGLFF
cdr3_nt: TGTGCCAGCAGCCTCACGGGGCAGGAGGGCCTGTTTTTT

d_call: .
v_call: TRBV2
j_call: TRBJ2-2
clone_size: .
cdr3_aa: CASNARGELFF
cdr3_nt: TGTGCCAGCAACGCCCGGGGGGAGCTGTTTTTT

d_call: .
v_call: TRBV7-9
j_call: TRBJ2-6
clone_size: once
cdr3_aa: CASSLGTTGANVLTF
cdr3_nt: TGTGCCAGCAGCTTAGGTACCACTGGGGCCAACGTCCTGACTTTC

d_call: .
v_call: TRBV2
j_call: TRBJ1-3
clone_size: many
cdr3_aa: CAVTSRRSSGNTIYF
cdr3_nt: TGTGCCGTCACCTCCCGTCGCAGCTCTGGAAACACCATATATTTT

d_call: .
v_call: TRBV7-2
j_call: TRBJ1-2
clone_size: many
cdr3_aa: CASSFSWAGDYGYTF
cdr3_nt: TGTGCCAGCAGCTTTAGCTGGGCAGGGGACTATGGCTACACCTTC

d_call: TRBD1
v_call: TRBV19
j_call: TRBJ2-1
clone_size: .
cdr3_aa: CASTPDRESYNEQFF
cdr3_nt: TGTGCCAGTACCCCGGACAGGGAATCCTACAATGAGCAGTTCTTC

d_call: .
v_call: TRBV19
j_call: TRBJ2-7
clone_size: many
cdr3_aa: CASSIAGGEVYEQYF
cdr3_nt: TGTGCCAGTAGTATAGCTGGAGGTGAGGTCTACGAGCAGTACTTC

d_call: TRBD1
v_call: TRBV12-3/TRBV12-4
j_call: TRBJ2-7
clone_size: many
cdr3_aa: CASSFGQGAEEQYF
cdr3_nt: TGTGCCAGCAGTTTCGGACAGGGGGCGGAGGAGCAGTACTTC

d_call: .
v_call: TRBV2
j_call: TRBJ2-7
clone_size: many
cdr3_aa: CASSRGIGREQYF
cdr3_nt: TGTGCCAGCAGTAGGGGGATCGGACGGGAGCAGTACTTC

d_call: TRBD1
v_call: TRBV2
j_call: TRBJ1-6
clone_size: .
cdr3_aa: CANLDRGNSPLHF
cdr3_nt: TGTGCCAACCTGGACAGGGGTAATTCACCCCTCCACTTT

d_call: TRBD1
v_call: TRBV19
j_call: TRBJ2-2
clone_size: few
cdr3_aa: CASSIVPGQGNTGELFF
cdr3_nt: TGTGCCAGTAGTATAGTACCGGGACAGGGGAACACCGGGGAGCTGTTTTTT

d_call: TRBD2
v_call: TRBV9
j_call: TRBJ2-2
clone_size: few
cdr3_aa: CASSFSTSGNTGELFF
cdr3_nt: TGTGCCAGCAGCTTCTCGACTAGCGGAAACACCGGGGAGCTGTTTTTT

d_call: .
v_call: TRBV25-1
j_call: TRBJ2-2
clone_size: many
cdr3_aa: CASSAPRMGSGELFF
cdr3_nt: TGTGCCAGCAGTGCCCCTAGGATGGGATCCGGGGAGCTGTTTTTT

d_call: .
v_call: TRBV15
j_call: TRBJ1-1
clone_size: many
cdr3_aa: CATSRDLGAEAFF
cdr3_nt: TGTGCCACCAGCAGAGATTTAGGGGCTGAAGCTTTCTTT

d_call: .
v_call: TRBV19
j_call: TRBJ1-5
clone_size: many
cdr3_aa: CASSFSDSNQPQHF
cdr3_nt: TGTGCCAGTAGTTTTTCAGACAGCAATCAGCCCCAGCATTTT

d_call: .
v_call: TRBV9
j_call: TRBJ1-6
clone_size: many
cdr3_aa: CASSPGLNPSPLHF
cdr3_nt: TGTGCCAGCAGCCCGGGACTGAACCCTTCACCCCTCCACTTT

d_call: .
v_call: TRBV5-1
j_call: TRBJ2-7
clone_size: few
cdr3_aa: CASHRDRISYEQYF
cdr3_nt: TGCGCCAGCCACCGGGACCGGATATCCTACGAGCAGTACTTC

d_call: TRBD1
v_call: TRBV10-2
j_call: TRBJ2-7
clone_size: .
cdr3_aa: CASSEAPRTGYEQYF
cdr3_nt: TGTGCCAGCAGTGAAGCGCCCCGGACAGGCTACGAGCAGTACTTC

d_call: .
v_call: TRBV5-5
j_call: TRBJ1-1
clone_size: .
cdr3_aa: CASRNRENTEAFF
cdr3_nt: TGTGCCAGCAGAAACAGGGAGAACACTGAAGCTTTCTTT

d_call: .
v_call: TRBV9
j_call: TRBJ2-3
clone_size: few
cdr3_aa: CASSPGALGGDTQYF
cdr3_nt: TGTGCCAGCAGCCCCGGGGCCCTTGGTGGAGATACGCAGTATTTT

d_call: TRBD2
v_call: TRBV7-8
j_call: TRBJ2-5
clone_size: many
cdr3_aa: CASSLVLAGQETQYF
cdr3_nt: TGTGCCAGCAGCTTGGTTCTAGCGGGGCAAGAGACCCAGTACTTC

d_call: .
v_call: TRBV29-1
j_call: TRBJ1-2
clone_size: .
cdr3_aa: CSVERGSWTGASYGYTF
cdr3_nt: TGCAGCGTTGAAAGGGGGAGTTGGACGGGCGCATCTTATGGCTACACCTTC

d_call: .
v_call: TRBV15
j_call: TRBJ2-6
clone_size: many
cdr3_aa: CATSRDISGANVLTF
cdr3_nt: TGTGCCACCAGCAGGGACATCTCTGGGGCCAACGTCCTGACTTTC